A single sample gave rise to the 22 T cell receptor beta chains below, sequenced in a study of immune cell composition in non-small cell lung cancer. TCRdb's copy holds only in-frame clones and misses some; the assay was immunoSEQ multiplex PCR. The data contain several thousand clones, approximately 84% of them singletons. Sequenced material: lung tumor tissue. These receptors were taken from a human donor with non-small cell lung cancer.

This chain uses TRBV18 with TRBJ2-3; possible D gene TRBD2, 7 bases. V gave up 5 bases and J gave up 4 bases, with 13 bases separating them. The CDR3 extends over 14 amino acids. Germline CDR1 and CDR2: KGHSH and LQKENI. CDR3: CASSAGARADTQYF. The CDR3 nucleotides read TGTGCCAGCTCAGCGGGGGCTAGGGCAGATACGCAGTATTTT.

V and J are TRBV5-6 and TRBJ1-1, with a tentative D call TRBD1 (5 bases). Trimming stripped 4 bases from V and 1 base from J, with 11 bases between. This CDR3 is 14 amino acids long. Germline V lookup: CDR1 SGHDT, CDR2 YYEEEE. The CDR3 DNA reads TGTGCCAGCAGCATCGTCGACAGGAACACTGAAGCTTTCTTT. Protein: CASSIVDRNTEAFF.

This clone was seen once. This chain uses TRBV7-3 with TRBJ2-3, with 12 nucleotides matching TRBD2. Germline V gene data show CDR1 as SGHTA and CDR2 as FQGTGA. The CDR3 spans 19 residues. V shed 5 bases, J shed 5 bases, and the junction held 17 bases outside the gene matches. CDR3 in DNA: TGTGCCAGCAGCCCAGCAGGGATGTTGACTAGCGGGGGTGGAGATACGCAGTATTTT. It encodes CASSPAGMLTSGGGDTQYF.

This chain uses TRBV5-5 with TRBJ2-7; D not resolved. The CDR3 is 14 residues long. Germline V gene data show CDR1 as SGHKS and CDR2 as YYEKEE (reference sequence). Trimming cost V 2 bases and J 1 base, with 10 bases left between them. The CDR3 reads CASSLASVSYEQYF. DNA of the CDR3: TGTGCCAGCAGCTTAGCGTCTGTTTCCTACGAGCAGTACTTC.

The gene calls are TRBV10-3 and TRBJ2-7; TRBD1 matches 7 bases. This CDR3 is built from 16 residues. With V trimmed by 4 bases and J by 1 base, 10 bases remained unmatched. From germline, CDR1 is ENHRY and CDR2 SYGVKD. The DNA for the CDR3 is TGTGCCATCAGTGGTGCCCCGGGACAGACTTCCTACGAGCAGTACTTC. Translation: CAISGAPGQTSYEQYF.

The chain has TRBV5-1 and TRBJ1-2, with TRBD1 matching over 9 bases. Per the germline V gene, CDR1 is SGHRS and CDR2 is YFSETQ. The CDR3 loop spans 15 amino acids. The V gene end was trimmed by 3 bases and the J gene end by 8 bases; junction bases not matched to a gene: 11. Written as DNA, the CDR3 is TGCGCCAGCAGCTCCCGGGGACAGGGTATGTTGGGCTACACCTTC. Its protein product is CASSSRGQGMLGYTF.

This clone was recorded only once. The V and J genes are TRBV6-4 and TRBJ1-6, with 7 bases lining up with TRBD1. The V gene end was trimmed by 2 bases and the J gene end by 5 bases; junction bases not matched to a gene: 0. The CDR3 length is 14 residues. Germline V gene data show CDR1 as MRHNA and CDR2 as SNTAGT. CDR3 DNA sequence: TGTGCCAGCAGTGACAGGGGGCATAATTCACCCCTCCACTTT. Translating gives CASSDRGHNSPLHF.

By sample fraction, this clone is large (0.1 to 1%). The rearrangement links TRBV7-9 to TRBJ2-1, with 7 bases lining up with TRBD1. In germline, CDR1 is SEHNR, CDR2 FQNEAQ (reference sequence). V lost 5 bases, J lost 9 bases, and 4 bases stayed unmatched. The CDR3 is 12 residues long. This CDR3 is CASSLDRVEQFF. The DNA for the CDR3 is TGTGCCAGCAGCCTAGACAGGGTTGAGCAGTTCTTC.

J is TRBJ2-5 and V is TRBV7-3; tentatively, D is TRBD1 (6 bases). The V gene's germline CDR1 is SGHTA and CDR2 FQGTGA. The CDR3 runs to 15 residues. V lost 5 bases, J lost 0 bases, and 13 bases lay in between. The CDR3 coding sequence is TGTGCCAGCAGCCCAGGACAGAGATACCAAGAGACCCAGTACTTC. Its protein product is CASSPGQRYQETQYF.

V is TRBV2 and J is TRBJ1-3; 7 bases are shared with TRBD1. With 5 bases clipped from V and 2 bases from J, the junction kept 6 bases outside the gene matches. The CDR3 extends over 15 amino acids. Germline lookup yields CDR1 SNHLY and CDR2 FYNNEI. The CDR3 DNA follows: TGTGCCAGCAGTCAAGGGACAGACACTGGAAACACCATATATTTT. Residues: CASSQGTDTGNTIYF.

This clone was seen more than once but under ten times. In the same sample, other DNA sequences code for this CDR3. The CDR3 sequence is CASSLGQGFRQPQHF. The CDR3 DNA follows: TGTGCCAGCAGCCTGGGACAGGGTTTCAGACAGCCCCAGCATTTT. The chain combines TRBV28 with TRBJ1-5; the match to TRBD1 covers 9 bases. V gave up 6 bases and J gave up 7 bases; unmatched junction bases: 10. The germline V gene has CDR1 MDHEN and CDR2 SYDVKM. The CDR3 is made up of 15 amino acids.

The rearrangement joins TRBV19 to TRBJ1-2, with D perhaps TRBD1 (6 bases). V was pared by 3 bases and J by 1 base, with 18 bases between. The CDR3 consists of 17 residues. Germline CDR1 and CDR2: LNHDA and SQIVND (reference sequence). Here the CDR3 reads CASSIWAQGRNNYGYTF. The CDR3, as DNA: TGTGCCAGTAGTATCTGGGCTCAGGGGCGAAATAACTATGGCTACACCTTC.

The rearrangement links TRBV7-9 to TRBJ1-1; 9 bases line up with TRBD1. Looked up from germline, CDR1 is SEHNR and CDR2 is FQNEAQ (reference sequence). This CDR3 spans 15 amino acids. V shed 5 bases and J 2 bases; nucleotides not matched to a gene: 6. The CDR3 bases are TGTGCCAGCAGCGTAGGGACAGGGCTCAACACTGAAGCTTTCTTT. This codes for CASSVGTGLNTEAFF.

This clone is a singleton in its sample. V and J are TRBV29-1 and TRBJ2-1, with D unresolved. CDR1 is SQVTM and CDR2 is ANQGSEA in the germline V gene. V lost 5 bases, J lost 0 bases, and 14 bases lay in between. The CDR3 covers 15 residues. CDR3 bases: TGCAGCGTTCATACCGCGCCGAGCTCCTACAATGAGCAGTTCTTC. This sequence encodes CSVHTAPSSYNEQFF.

The gene calls are TRBV7-3 and TRBJ1-3, with D perhaps matching TRBD1 (5 bases). The V gene's germline CDR1 is SGHTA and CDR2 FQGTGA. V was cut by 1 base and J by 2 bases, with 9 bases left in between. The CDR3 loop spans 15 amino acids. Here the CDR3 DNA reads TGTGCCAGCAGCTTAAGTGGGGGGACTGGAAACACCATATATTTT. Protein product: CASSLSGGTGNTIYF.

The chain combines TRBV6-1 with TRBJ2-1; D unresolved. Germline CDR1 MNHNS, CDR2 SASEGT. V was trimmed by 0 bases and J by 0 bases, leaving 6 bases between them. The CDR3 is 15 residues long. In nucleotides, the CDR3 is TGTGCCAGCAGTGAAGCGGCAAGCTCCTACAATGAGCAGTTCTTC. Its translation is CASSEAASSYNEQFF.

The chain has TRBV7-9 and TRBJ1-5; D not certain. This CDR3 region has 16 residues. Germline lookup yields CDR1 SEHNR and CDR2 FQNEAQ (reference sequence). V lost 3 bases to trimming and J lost 0 bases, with 12 bases between them. The DNA for the CDR3 is TGTGCCAGCAGCTTGCGGGATATGGGTAGCAATCAGCCCCAGCATTTT. Encoded protein: CASSLRDMGSNQPQHF.

The chain couples TRBV10-2 to TRBJ2-7, with TRBD2 matching over 11 bases. CDR1 and CDR2 (germline): WSHSY, SAAADI. The CDR3 length is 17 residues. Trimming took 6 bases from V and 0 from J; bases not matched to a gene: 10. In DNA, the CDR3 is TGCGCCAGCAGAGGTCTAGCGGGGGGTCCAAGCTCCTACGAGCAGTACTTC. Protein: CASRGLAGGPSSYEQYF.

The chain couples TRBV6-1 to TRBJ1-6; the match to TRBD1 covers 11 bases. In germline, CDR1 is MNHNS, CDR2 SASEGT. The V gene end was trimmed by 1 base and the J gene end by 8 bases; junction bases not matched to a gene: 7. This CDR3 region has 17 residues. As DNA, the CDR3 is TGTGCCAGCAGTGAAGATGGGTGGGGACAGGGGGATTCACCCCTCCACTTT. Protein product: CASSEDGWGQGDSPLHF.

V usage is TRBV29-1 and J usage is TRBJ1-3, with 7 bases aligning to TRBD1. The CDR3 consists of 13 residues. CDR1 SQVTM and CDR2 ANQGSEA come from the germline V gene. The chain's CDR3 is CSAIRDSGHTIYF. The CDR3 nucleotides are TGCAGTGCCATCCGGGACAGTGGTCACACCATATATTTT.

This clone was seen just once. This chain connects TRBV9 to TRBJ2-1, with D possibly matching TRBD2 (6 bases). The CDR3 spans 16 residues. CDR1 and CDR2 (germline): SGDLS, YYNGEE. Trimming stripped 4 bases from V and 5 bases from J, with 19 bases between. CDR3 in DNA: TGTGCCAGCAGCCCCAGGGCCGGGGCGGGACACAATGAGCAGTTCTTC. Its protein is CASSPRAGAGHNEQFF.

This chain joins TRBV5-4 and TRBJ2-7, with a tentative D call TRBD2 (6 bases). V was cut by 3 bases and J by 2 bases, with 9 bases left in between. This CDR3 has 13 residues. Germline-derived CDR1 and CDR2 are SGHNT and YYREEE (reference sequence). CDR3 DNA: TGTGCCAGCAGCTGGCCGGGGGCCTACGAGCAGTACTTC. Protein: CASSWPGAYEQYF.